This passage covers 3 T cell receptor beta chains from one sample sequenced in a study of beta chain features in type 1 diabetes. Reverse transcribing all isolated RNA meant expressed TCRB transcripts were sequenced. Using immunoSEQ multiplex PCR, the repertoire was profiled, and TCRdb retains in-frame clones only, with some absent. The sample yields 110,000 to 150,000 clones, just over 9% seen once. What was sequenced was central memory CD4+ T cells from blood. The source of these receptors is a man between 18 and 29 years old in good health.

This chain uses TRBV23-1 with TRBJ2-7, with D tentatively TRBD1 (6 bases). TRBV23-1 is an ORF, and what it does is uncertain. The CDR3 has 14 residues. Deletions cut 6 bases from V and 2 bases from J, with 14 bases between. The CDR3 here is CASRSGTNTYEQYF. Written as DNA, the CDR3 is TGCGCCAGCAGATCCGGGACAAATACCTACGAGCAGTACTTC.

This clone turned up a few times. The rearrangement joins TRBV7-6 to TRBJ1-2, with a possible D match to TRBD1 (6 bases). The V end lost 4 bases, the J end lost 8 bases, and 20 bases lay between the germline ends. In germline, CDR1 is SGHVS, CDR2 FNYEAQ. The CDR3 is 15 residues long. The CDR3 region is CASSSRTVGLGGYTF. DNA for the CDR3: TGTGCCAGCAGCTCCAGGACAGTGGGGCTAGGGGGCTACACCTTC. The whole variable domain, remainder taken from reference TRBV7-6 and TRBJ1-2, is GAGVSQSPRYKVTKRGQDVALRCDPISGHVSLYWYRQALGQGPEFLTYFNYEAQQDKSGLPNDRFSAERPEGSISTLTIQRTEQRDSAMYRCASSSRTVGLGGYTFGSGTRLTVV.

The chain's CDR3 is CASSSPVRSYGYTF. CDR3 DNA sequence: TGTGCCAGCAGCTCACCCGTTCGGAGCTATGGCTACACCTTC. The chain employs TRBV7-2 and TRBJ1-2; D is unresolved. Deletions cut 4 bases from V and 4 bases from J, with 13 bases between. Germline-derived CDR1 and CDR2 are SGHTA and FQGNSA. This CDR3 region has 14 residues.